The rows below give T cell receptor beta chains drawn from one sample of a study of control samples from healthy donors and cancer patients. Using immunoSEQ multiplex PCR, the repertoire was profiled, and TCRdb retains in-frame clones only, with some absent. The profile shows fewer than 100,000 clones, roughly four fifths of them singletons. What was sequenced was blood. The receptors originated from an older woman in good health. The CDR3 runs from the conserved cysteine through the conserved F or W. A D gene is named only where the DNA matches it firmly. The size of a clone is reported for some rows only, either as once, few or many, or as a class for expanded clones.

TRBD1	TRBV15	NA	TRBJ2-7	15	CATSRVDRDLYEQYF	TGTGCCACCAGCAGAGTGGACAGGGACCTTTACGAGCAGTACTTC
TRBD2	TRBV29-1	NA	TRBJ2-4	14	CSVDTGTSENIQYF	TGCAGCGTTGACACCGGGACTAGCGAAAACATTCAGTACTTC
NA	TRBV6-5	NA	TRBJ2-1	12	CASSDRYNEQFF	TGTGCCAGCAGCGACCGGTACAATGAGCAGTTCTTC
NA	TRBV2	few	TRBJ2-1	11	CASRGYNEQFF	TGTGCCAGCAGGGGGTACAATGAGCAGTTCTTC
TRBD2	TRBV11-2	NA	TRBJ2-1	17	CASSFSRLAGKEDEQFF	TGTGCCAGCAGCTTCTCGAGACTAGCGGGAAAAGAGGATGAGCAGTTCTTC
NA	TRBV7-6	NA	TRBJ1-3	19	CASSLVATGRALSGNTIYF	TGTGCCAGCAGCTTAGTCGCGACGGGTCGCGCTCTCTCTGGAAACACCATATATTTT
NA	TRBV19	NA	TRBJ2-3	13	CASSRERTDTQYF	TGTGCCAGTAGCCGGGAAAGGACAGATACGCAGTATTTT
TRBD2	TRBV2	NA	TRBJ2-3	19	CASRAGTSGGGTPTDTQYF	TGTGCCAGCAGAGCCGGGACTAGCGGGGGGGGGACACCAACAGATACGCAGTATTTT
NA	TRBV7-8	NA	TRBJ2-5	13	CASTPHNLGTQYF	TGTGCCAGCACCCCTCACAACCTGGGGACCCAGTACTTC
TRBD2	TRBV5-1	NA	TRBJ2-1	19	CASSLIRVLSGGTYNEQFF	TGCGCCAGCAGCTTAATCAGGGTGTTGAGCGGGGGAACCTACAATGAGCAGTTCTTC
TRBD2	TRBV7-8	many	TRBJ2-5	15	CASRSAGTGGGTQYF	TGTGCCAGCAGAAGCGCTGGTACGGGGGGAGGGACCCAGTACTTC
NA	TRBV2	NA	TRBJ1-2	13	CASTQQGNYGYTF	TGTGCCAGCACCCAACAGGGAAACTATGGCTACACCTTC
NA	TRBV5-5	NA	TRBJ1-3	17	CASSLGRAEGSGNTIYF	TGTGCCAGCAGCTTGGGGAGGGCGGAAGGCTCTGGAAACACCATATATTTT
TRBD1	TRBV7-2	NA	TRBJ1-4	14	CASSPRGLSEKLFF	TGTGCCAGCAGCCCCAGGGGGCTGAGTGAAAAACTGTTTTTT
TRBD2	TRBV29-1	once	TRBJ2-3	13	CSTGLAGTDTQYF	TGCAGCACCGGACTAGCGGGAACGGATACGCAGTATTTT
NA	TRBV7-9	NA	TRBJ2-5	15	CASSSLRGAQETQYF	TGTGCCAGCAGCTCACTCAGGGGAGCCCAAGAGACCCAGTACTTC
TRBD1	TRBV7-2	NA	TRBJ2-7	15	CASSFSDRGAYEQYF	TGTGCCAGCAGCTTTTCGGACAGGGGAGCCTACGAGCAGTACTTC
NA	TRBV28	few	TRBJ2-5	15	CASSLSGRPQETQYF	TGTGCCAGCAGTTTATCCGGACGGCCCCAAGAGACCCAGTACTTC
TRBD1	TRBV7-2	NA	TRBJ2-1	15	CASSLTGQGYNEQFF	TGTGCCAGCAGCTTAACGGGACAGGGGTACAATGAGCAGTTCTTC
NA	TRBV6-6	NA	TRBJ2-6	15	CASSLGWSGANVLTF	TGTGCCAGCAGCTTGGGGTGGTCTGGGGCCAACGTCCTGACTTTC
NA	TRBV11-2	NA	TRBJ1-2	13	CASSSERNYGYTF	TGTGCCAGCAGCTCCGAGAGGAACTATGGCTACACCTTC
TRBD1	TRBV5-1	NA	TRBJ2-1	17	CASSLSPQGQLNNEQFF	TGCGCCAGCAGCCTCTCCCCACAGGGGCAACTAAACAATGAGCAGTTCTTC
NA	TRBV5-1	NA	TRBJ2-1	14	CASSTRDLYNEQFF	TGCGCCAGCAGCACCCGGGACCTCTACAATGAGCAGTTCTTC
TRBD1	TRBV28	NA	TRBJ1-5	14	CASSSPGGYQPQHF	TGTGCCAGCAGTTCACCAGGGGGATATCAGCCCCAGCATTTT
NA	TRBV4-1	few	TRBJ2-7	13	CASSRDSDYEQYF	TGCGCCAGCAGCCGGGATTCAGACTACGAGCAGTACTTC
NA	TRBV13	NA	TRBJ1-1	14	CASSRAQGRGEAFF	TGTGCCAGCAGCCGGGCCCAGGGTAGAGGTGAAGCTTTCTTT
TRBD1	TRBV4-3	NA	TRBJ1-1	14	CASSLGTANTEAFF	TGCGCCAGCAGCCTAGGGACAGCGAACACTGAAGCTTTCTTT
NA	TRBV6-1	NA	TRBJ2-7	13	CASSEWGRYEQYF	TGTGCCAGCAGTGAATGGGGCCGCTACGAGCAGTACTTC
NA	TRBV6-5	NA	TRBJ1-2	16	CASSYSTGVGGYGYTF	TGTGCCAGCAGTTACTCGACCGGGGTCGGAGGCTATGGCTACACCTTC
NA	TRBV2	NA	TRBJ1-3	16	CASAYSREPSGNTIYF	TGTGCCAGCGCTTACAGCAGGGAACCCTCTGGAAACACCATATATTTT
NA	TRBV19	NA	TRBJ2-3	13	CASRGTVAYEQYF	TGTGCCAGTAGGGGGACCGTGGCATACGAGCAGTATTTT
TRBD1	TRBV7-2	NA	TRBJ1-2	13	CASSQGQFHGYTF	TGTGCCAGCAGCCAGGGACAGTTCCATGGCTACACCTTC
NA	TRBV29-1	NA	TRBJ2-2	15	CSVEDKTANTGELFF	TGCAGCGTTGAAGATAAAACAGCGAACACCGGGGAGCTGTTTTTT
NA	TRBV4-1	NA	TRBJ1-5	18	CASSQGPGRAGGNQPQHF	TGCGCCAGCAGCCAAGGGCCGGGGAGGGCGGGGGGCAATCAGCCCCAGCATTTT
NA	TRBV6-5	NA	TRBJ2-5	15	CASSYGGGAGETQYF	TGTGCCAGCAGTTACGGCGGGGGCGCGGGCGAGACCCAGTACTTC
TRBD2	TRBV7-9	once	TRBJ2-5	17	CASSLGLAGARIETQYF	TGTGCCAGCAGCTTAGGACTAGCGGGGGCCCGTATTGAGACCCAGTACTTC
TRBD1	TRBV24-1	NA	TRBJ1-2	16	CATSGRGQGTNYGYTF	TGTGCCACCAGTGGCAGGGGACAGGGGACAAACTATGGCTACACCTTC
NA	TRBV28	NA	TRBJ1-3	14	CASSRPIPENTIYF	TGTGCCAGCAGTCGTCCCATCCCCGAAAACACCATATATTTT
NA	TRBV6-5	NA	TRBJ2-7	13	CASRWGRGGEQYF	TGTGCCAGCAGGTGGGGCAGGGGTGGCGAGCAGTACTTC
NA	TRBV5-4	NA	TRBJ1-4	14	CASSPGAGVEKLFF	TGTGCCAGCAGCCCCGGGGCAGGAGTAGAAAAACTGTTTTTT
NA	TRBV5-8	NA	TRBJ2-1	17	CASSPDVEGFIYNEQFF	TGTGCCAGCAGCCCGGACGTGGAGGGCTTTATATACAATGAGCAGTTCTTC
TRBD1	TRBV6-6	once	TRBJ2-7	16	CASSKDRPGALVEQYF	TGTGCCAGCAGTAAGGACAGGCCTGGCGCTTTGGTCGAGCAGTACTTC
NA	TRBV7-9	NA	TRBJ1-1	13	CASSLTVNTEAFF	TGTGCCAGCAGCTTAACAGTGAACACTGAAGCTTTCTTT
NA	TRBV2	once	TRBJ1-2	13	CASSPTGNYGYTF	TGTGCCAGCAGTCCAACTGGGAACTATGGCTACACCTTC
NA	TRBV7-2	NA	TRBJ2-3	15	CASSQTYSLGDTQYF	TGTGCCAGCAGCCAAACCTATTCCTTGGGCGATACGCAGTATTTT
NA	TRBV6-5	NA	TRBJ2-7	11	CASRTGYEQYF	TGTGCCAGCAGAACAGGGTACGAGCAGTACTTC
NA	TRBV14	once	TRBJ1-1	11	CATTENTEAFF	TGTGCCACGACGGAGAACACTGAAGCTTTCTTT